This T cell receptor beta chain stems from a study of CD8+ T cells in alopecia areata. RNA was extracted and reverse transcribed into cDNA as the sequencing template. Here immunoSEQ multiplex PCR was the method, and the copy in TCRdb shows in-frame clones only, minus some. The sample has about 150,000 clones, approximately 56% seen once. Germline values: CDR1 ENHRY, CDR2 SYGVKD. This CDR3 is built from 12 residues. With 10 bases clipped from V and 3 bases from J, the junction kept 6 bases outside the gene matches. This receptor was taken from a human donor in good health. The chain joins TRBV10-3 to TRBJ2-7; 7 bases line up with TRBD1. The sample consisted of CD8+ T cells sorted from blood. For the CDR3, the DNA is TGTGCCACAGGGGACAGCTACTACGAGCAGTACTTC. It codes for CATGDSYYEQYF.